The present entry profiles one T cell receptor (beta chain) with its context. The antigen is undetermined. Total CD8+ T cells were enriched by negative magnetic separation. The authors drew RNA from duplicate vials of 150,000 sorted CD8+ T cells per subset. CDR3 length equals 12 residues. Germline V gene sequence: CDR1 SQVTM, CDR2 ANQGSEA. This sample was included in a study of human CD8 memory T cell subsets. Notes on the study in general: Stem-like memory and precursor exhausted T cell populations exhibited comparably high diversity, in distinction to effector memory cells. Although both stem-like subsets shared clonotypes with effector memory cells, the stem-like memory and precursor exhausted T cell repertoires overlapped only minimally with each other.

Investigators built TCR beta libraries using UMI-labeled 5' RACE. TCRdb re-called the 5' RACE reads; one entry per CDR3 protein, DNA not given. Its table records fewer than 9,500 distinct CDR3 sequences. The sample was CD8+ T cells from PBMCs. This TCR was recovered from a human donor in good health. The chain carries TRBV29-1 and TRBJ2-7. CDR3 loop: CSVEGFTYEQYF.